A selection of T cell receptor beta chains follows, all from one sample in a study of T cell responses to AZD1222 COVID-19 vaccine. Here immunoSEQ multiplex PCR was the method, and the copy in TCRdb shows in-frame clones only, minus some. The sample lists about 150,000 clones, roughly 92% occurring once. The sequencing here drew on peripheral blood, taken on day 0 of AZD1222 vaccination. These receptors originate from an adult in good health. The CDR3 runs from the conserved cysteine through the conserved F or W. Each record gives: CDR3 length, clone size, V gene, J gene, D gene, CDR3 protein, CDR3 DNA. A D gene is named only where the DNA matches it firmly. A row's size may be missing; if present it is once, few, many or a size class.

length: 15; size: NA; V: TRBV9; J: TRBJ1-5; D: NA; CDR3: CASSRTTDSNQPQHF; DNA: TGTGCCAGCAGTAGAACGACAGATAGCAATCAGCCCCAGCATTTT
length: 15; size: NA; V: TRBV7-8; J: TRBJ1-6; D: TRBD1; CDR3: CASSPWDSNNSPLHF; DNA: TGTGCCAGCAGCCCGTGGGACAGCAATAATTCACCCCTCCACTTT
length: 14; size: NA; V: TRBV27; J: TRBJ1-5; D: NA; CDR3: CASSKLDRSQPQHF; DNA: TGTGCCAGCAGTAAACTCGACAGGTCACAGCCCCAGCATTTT
length: 17; size: NA; V: TRBV5-4; J: TRBJ2-3; D: TRBD1; CDR3: CASSDPGTGGYTDTQYF; DNA: TGTGCCAGCAGCGACCCCGGGACAGGGGGTTACACAGATACGCAGTATTTT
length: 15; size: NA; V: TRBV28; J: TRBJ1-1; D: TRBD1; CDR3: CASILATGKGTEAFF; DNA: TGTGCCAGCATCTTGGCGACAGGGAAGGGCACTGAAGCTTTCTTT
length: 16; size: NA; V: TRBV4-2; J: TRBJ1-3; D: NA; CDR3: CASSQDAVTVGNTIYF; DNA: TGTGCCAGCAGCCAAGACGCGGTGACAGTCGGAAACACCATATATTTT
length: 17; size: NA; V: TRBV3-1/TRBV3-2; J: TRBJ2-1; D: NA; CDR3: CASSQDQFSGSLGEQFF; DNA: TGTGCCAGCAGCCAAGATCAATTTAGCGGAAGCCTGGGGGAGCAGTTCTTC
length: 18; size: NA; V: TRBV7-8; J: TRBJ1-5; D: NA; CDR3: CASSPLTVPRYSNQPQHF; DNA: TGTGCCAGCAGCCCCCTGACCGTTCCGCGTTATAGCAATCAGCCCCAGCATTTT
length: 18; size: NA; V: TRBV5-6; J: TRBJ1-5; D: TRBD1; CDR3: CASSLGGPTGLSNQPQHF; DNA: TGTGCCAGCAGCTTGGGGGGTCCGACAGGGCTTAGCAATCAGCCCCAGCATTTT
length: 16; size: NA; V: TRBV5-1; J: TRBJ2-3; D: NA; CDR3: CASSLGPGSGEDTQYF; DNA: TGCGCCAGCAGCTTGGGTCCCGGGAGCGGTGAAGATACGCAGTATTTT
length: 17; size: NA; V: TRBV6-2/TRBV6-3; J: TRBJ2-1; D: NA; CDR3: CASSYPLSAGRKMKQFF; DNA: TGTGCCAGCAGTTACCCCCTCTCGGCAGGGAGGAAAATGAAGCAGTTCTTC
length: 15; size: NA; V: TRBV10-1; J: TRBJ2-2; D: TRBD1; CDR3: CASRSGQWSTGELFF; DNA: TGCGCCAGCAGGTCGGGACAGTGGAGCACCGGGGAGCTGTTTTTT
length: 16; size: NA; V: TRBV27; J: TRBJ2-4; D: TRBD1; CDR3: CASSLRRGTAPGIQYF; DNA: TGTGCCAGCAGTTTACGCAGAGGGACAGCGCCGGGCATTCAGTACTTC
length: 15; size: NA; V: TRBV6-5; J: TRBJ2-5; D: TRBD1; CDR3: CASSPGTGGFETQYF; DNA: TGTGCCAGCAGCCCCGGGACAGGGGGATTCGAGACCCAGTACTTC
length: 15; size: NA; V: TRBV19; J: TRBJ2-1; D: TRBD2; CDR3: CASSILAGQNNEQFF; DNA: TGTGCCAGTAGTATCCTAGCGGGCCAAAACAATGAGCAGTTCTTC
length: 16; size: once; V: TRBV27; J: TRBJ2-1; D: TRBD2; CDR3: CASSPKASGRRDEQFF; DNA: TGTGCCAGCAGTCCCAAGGCTAGCGGGAGGAGGGATGAGCAGTTCTTC
length: 10; size: NA; V: TRBV30; J: TRBJ1-1; D: NA; CDR3: CAWSQGEAFF; DNA: TGTGCCTGGAGTCAGGGGGAAGCTTTCTTT
length: 11; size: NA; V: TRBV6-5; J: TRBJ2-7; D: TRBD2; CDR3: CASGGGGEQYF; DNA: TGTGCCAGCGGGGGGGGAGGTGAGCAGTACTTC
length: 14; size: NA; V: TRBV5-1; J: TRBJ1-6; D: NA; CDR3: CASSLGQPNSPLHF; DNA: TGCGCCAGCAGCTTGGGGCAGCCGAATTCACCCCTCCACTTT
length: 14; size: once; V: TRBV6-5; J: TRBJ1-1; D: NA; CDR3: CAITGTLIKYEAFF; DNA: TGTGCCATCACCGGGACACTAATCAAATATGAAGCTTTCTTT
length: 15; size: NA; V: TRBV5-8; J: TRBJ1-5; D: NA; CDR3: CASSLGTVSNQPQHF; DNA: TGTGCCAGCAGCTTAGGTACAGTTAGCAATCAGCCCCAGCATTTT
length: 13; size: NA; V: TRBV12-3/TRBV12-4; J: TRBJ1-2; D: NA; CDR3: CASSFEGSYGYTF; DNA: TGTGCCAGCAGTTTCGAGGGGTCCTATGGCTACACCTTC
length: 15; size: once; V: TRBV28; J: TRBJ2-4; D: NA; CDR3: CASSQLNGAKNIQYF; DNA: TGTGCCAGCAGTCAGCTGAACGGGGCCAAAAACATTCAGTACTTC
length: 17; size: NA; V: TRBV15; J: TRBJ2-5; D: TRBD2; CDR3: CATSRGTTSAGLETQYF; DNA: TGTGCCACCAGCAGAGGAACGACTAGCGCGGGGTTAGAGACCCAGTACTTC
length: 16; size: NA; V: TRBV2; J: TRBJ1-1; D: TRBD1; CDR3: CASSPIDRGPNTEAFF; DNA: TGTGCCAGCAGTCCGATAGACAGGGGCCCGAACACTGAAGCTTTCTTT
length: 15; size: NA; V: TRBV10-3; J: TRBJ1-2; D: TRBD1; CDR3: CAIRRPDRGDYGYTF; DNA: TGTGCCATCCGAAGACCGGACAGGGGCGACTATGGCTACACCTTC
length: 13; size: NA; V: TRBV29-1; J: TRBJ2-7; D: NA; CDR3: CSARQGPLGEQYF; DNA: TGCAGCGCCCGGCAGGGACCCCTTGGCGAGCAGTACTTC
length: 15; size: NA; V: TRBV13; J: TRBJ2-5; D: NA; CDR3: CASSFLSGQGETQYF; DNA: TGTGCCAGCAGCTTCCTTAGCGGACAAGGGGAGACCCAGTACTTC
length: 13; size: NA; V: TRBV6-1; J: TRBJ1-1; D: NA; CDR3: CASSEPGNTEAFF; DNA: TGTGCCAGCAGTGAACCGGGGAACACTGAAGCTTTCTTT
length: 12; size: NA; V: TRBV6-5; J: TRBJ2-7; D: NA; CDR3: CASKGIAYEQYF; DNA: TGTGCCAGCAAAGGGATTGCCTACGAGCAGTACTTC
length: 15; size: many; V: TRBV4-2; J: TRBJ2-3; D: TRBD2; CDR3: CASSQALAGADTQYF; DNA: TGTGCCAGCAGCCAAGCACTAGCGGGAGCAGATACGCAGTATTTT
length: 13; size: NA; V: TRBV7-9; J: TRBJ2-7; D: NA; CDR3: CASSSDSAYEQYF; DNA: TGTGCCAGCAGTTCGGACAGTGCTTACGAGCAGTACTTC
length: 13; size: NA; V: TRBV6-5; J: TRBJ1-5; D: NA; CDR3: CASSKGANQPQHF; DNA: TGTGCCAGCTCCAAAGGGGCCAATCAGCCCCAGCATTTT
length: 15; size: NA; V: TRBV27; J: TRBJ1-6; D: NA; CDR3: CASSSSSGRGSPLHF; DNA: TGTGCCAGCAGCTCCTCATCGGGGCGCGGGTCACCCCTCCACTTT
length: 14; size: once; V: TRBV5-1; J: TRBJ1-2; D: TRBD1; CDR3: CASSSQGLGYGYTF; DNA: TGCGCCAGCAGCTCACAGGGGCTGGGCTATGGCTACACCTTC
length: 11; size: once; V: TRBV28; J: TRBJ2-7; D: NA; CDR3: CAIGGDYEQYF; DNA: TGTGCCATAGGGGGGGACTACGAGCAGTACTTC
length: 14; size: NA; V: TRBV29-1; J: TRBJ2-3; D: TRBD2; CDR3: CSARGGASTDTQYF; DNA: TGCAGCGCCCGGGGGGGAGCTAGCACAGATACGCAGTATTTT
length: 15; size: NA; V: TRBV24-1; J: TRBJ2-2; D: NA; CDR3: CATSDTGSDTGELFF; DNA: TGTGCCACCAGTGACACAGGGTCCGACACCGGGGAGCTGTTTTTT
length: 13; size: NA; V: TRBV7-9; J: TRBJ2-7; D: NA; CDR3: CASSLRQSYEQYF; DNA: TGTGCCAGCAGCTTACGACAGTCCTACGAGCAGTACTTC
length: 13; size: NA; V: TRBV7-6; J: TRBJ2-2; D: NA; CDR3: CASSQSNMGELFF; DNA: TGTGCCAGCAGCCAATCCAATATGGGGGAGCTGTTTTTT
length: 15; size: NA; V: TRBV4-3; J: TRBJ1-2; D: NA; CDR3: CASSQDWGGGYGYTF; DNA: TGCGCCAGCAGCCAAGATTGGGGGGGAGGCTATGGCTACACCTTC
length: 14; size: NA; V: TRBV6-2/TRBV6-3; J: TRBJ2-7; D: TRBD1; CDR3: CASSYPGQAYEQYF; DNA: TGTGCCAGCAGTTACCCCGGACAGGCCTACGAGCAGTACTTC
length: 14; size: once; V: TRBV7-8; J: TRBJ1-4; D: NA; CDR3: CASSLGLPNEKLFF; DNA: TGTGCCAGCAGCTTAGGGCTTCCGAATGAAAAACTGTTTTTT
length: 16; size: NA; V: TRBV9; J: TRBJ2-2; D: TRBD2; CDR3: CASSVPLAGPPGELFF; DNA: TGTGCCAGCAGCGTGCCCCTAGCGGGACCTCCCGGGGAGCTGTTTTTT
length: 15; size: NA; V: TRBV2; J: TRBJ1-6; D: NA; CDR3: CASSGRGLRNSPLHF; DNA: TGTGCCAGCAGTGGTCGGGGGCTGAGGAATTCACCCCTCCACTTT
length: 14; size: NA; V: TRBV2; J: TRBJ1-6; D: TRBD1; CDR3: CASSITGGHSPLHF; DNA: TGTGCCAGCAGTATAACAGGGGGCCATTCACCCCTCCACTTT
length: 18; size: NA; V: TRBV6-2/TRBV6-3; J: TRBJ1-5; D: TRBD1; CDR3: CASSYAGQGAGGGQPQHF; DNA: TGTGCCAGCAGTTACGCCGGACAGGGGGCGGGTGGAGGACAGCCCCAGCATTTT
length: 14; size: NA; V: TRBV19; J: TRBJ2-1; D: TRBD1; CDR3: CASSILTGANEQFF; DNA: TGTGCCAGTAGTATCCTGACAGGGGCAAATGAGCAGTTCTTC
length: 15; size: NA; V: TRBV11-2; J: TRBJ2-1; D: TRBD2; CDR3: CASSLASGTLNEQFF; DNA: TGTGCCAGCAGCTTAGCTAGCGGGACCCTCAATGAGCAGTTCTTC
length: 13; size: NA; V: TRBV29-1; J: TRBJ2-6; D: NA; CDR3: CSGGESGANVLTF; DNA: TGCAGCGGAGGGGAGTCTGGGGCCAACGTCCTGACTTTC
length: 12; size: NA; V: TRBV4-1; J: TRBJ2-7; D: NA; CDR3: CASSQEGGEQYF; DNA: TGCGCCAGCAGCCAAGAGGGCGGAGAGCAGTACTTC
length: 10; size: NA; V: TRBV30; J: TRBJ1-1; D: TRBD1; CDR3: CAWGTGQAFF; DNA: TGTGCCTGGGGGACAGGGCAAGCTTTCTTT
length: 15; size: NA; V: TRBV30; J: TRBJ2-7; D: NA; CDR3: CAWSVRSRRNYEQYF; DNA: TGTGCCTGGAGTGTGAGGTCGCGGAGGAATTACGAGCAGTACTTC
length: 13; size: NA; V: TRBV7-2; J: TRBJ2-5; D: TRBD2; CDR3: CASQRGGRETQYF; DNA: TGTGCCAGTCAGCGGGGGGGCCGGGAGACCCAGTACTTC
length: 14; size: NA; V: TRBV6-5; J: TRBJ1-2; D: NA; CDR3: CASTPPSGQYGYTF; DNA: TGTGCCAGCACTCCTCCCTCAGGGCAATATGGCTACACCTTC
length: 14; size: NA; V: TRBV7-9; J: TRBJ2-7; D: NA; CDR3: CASSITGASYEQYF; DNA: TGTGCCAGCAGCATCACCGGGGCGAGCTACGAGCAGTACTTC
length: 16; size: NA; V: TRBV6-5; J: TRBJ2-3; D: TRBD2; CDR3: CASSYSGLAGVDTQYF; DNA: TGTGCCAGCAGTTACTCGGGACTAGCGGGAGTAGATACGCAGTATTTT
length: 14; size: NA; V: TRBV10-2; J: TRBJ1-1; D: TRBD1; CDR3: CASSASTGGTEAFF; DNA: TGCGCCAGCAGTGCCTCGACAGGGGGCACTGAAGCTTTCTTT
length: 9; size: NA; V: TRBV20-1; J: TRBJ1-3; D: NA; CDR3: CSAPNTIYF; DNA: TGCAGTGCCCCAAACACCATATATTTT
length: 15; size: NA; V: TRBV19; J: TRBJ2-5; D: NA; CDR3: CASSMRGGVWETQYF; DNA: TGTGCCAGTAGTATGAGGGGGGGAGTTTGGGAGACCCAGTACTTC